The 17 T cell receptor beta chains in this list originate from one sample, sequenced in a study of blood T cell repertoires in COVID-19. TCRdb keeps only in-frame clones here, not all; method: immunoSEQ multiplex PCR. This table holds about 220,000 clones, approximately 85% found once. The material sequenced was peripheral blood. These TCRs come from a woman aged 70-85 years with COVID-19, enrolled during active disease.

V gene TRBV12-3 or TRBV12-4 combines with J gene TRBJ1-1, with D tentatively TRBD1 (6 bases). V lost 3 bases and J 3 bases, leaving 8 bases between the germline ends. This CDR3 is built from 13 residues. The CDR3 loop is CASSLDRYTEAFF. The CDR3 nucleotides read TGTGCCAGCAGTTTGGACAGATACACTGAAGCTTTCTTT.

This sequence joins TRBV4-3 and TRBJ2-7; TRBD1 matches 8 bases. There are 14 residues in the CDR3. Trimming cost V 1 base and J 2 bases; bases outside gene matches: 1. Germline CDR1 is LGHNA and CDR2 is YSLEER. Here the CDR3 DNA reads TGCGCCAGCAGCCAAGCACAGGGGGCCTACGAGCAGTACTTC. Residues: CASSQAQGAYEQYF.

This clone was counted once. The rearrangement links TRBV2 to TRBJ2-5; 13 bases align to TRBD2. The CDR3 contains 17 residues. The germline CDR1 and CDR2 sequences are SNHLY and FYNNEI. The junction had 6 bases not matched to a gene; V was cut back by 4 bases and J by 1 base. CDR3 region: CASSAGLAGLLQETQYF. In nucleotides, the CDR3 is TGTGCCAGCAGTGCGGGACTAGCGGGGCTCCTCCAAGAGACCCAGTACTTC.

V and J are TRBV11-2 and TRBJ1-1, with a tentative D call TRBD1 (6 bases). Deletions cut 3 bases from V and 5 bases from J, with 10 bases between. Germline assignment: CDR1 SGHAT and CDR2 FQNNGV. The CDR3 has 13 residues. The CDR3 sequence: CASSFAGETEAFF. For the CDR3, the DNA is TGTGCCAGCAGCTTCGCAGGGGAGACTGAAGCTTTCTTT.

Worth noting for this clone: A read error may produce the germline difference seen at one junction end. The gene calls are TRBV12-3 or TRBV12-4 and TRBJ1-1; D gene uncertain. The CDR3 has 12 amino acids. CDR3 sequence: CASSLLGPNLAF. CDR3 bases: TGTGCCAGCAGTTTATTGGGCCCTAACTTGGCCTTT.

V and J are TRBV18 and TRBJ1-5; 9 nucleotides align to TRBD1. V was pared by 6 bases and J by 4 bases, with 7 bases of the junction left unmatched. This CDR3 contains 15 residues. Germline assignment: CDR1 KGHSH and CDR2 LQKENI. CDR3 protein: CASSSDRGYNQPQHF. CDR3 in DNA: TGTGCCAGCTCCTCGGACAGGGGTTATAATCAGCCCCAGCATTTT.

The chain has TRBV7-9 and TRBJ1-5; D gene uncertain. Trimming cost V 0 bases and J 6 bases, with 12 bases left between them. The CDR3 runs to 15 residues. Looked up from germline, CDR1 is SEHNR and CDR2 is FQNEAQ (reference sequence). The CDR3 is CASSLASSQVQPQHF. DNA for the CDR3: TGTGCCAGCAGCTTAGCCTCCAGTCAGGTTCAGCCCCAGCATTTT.

The rearrangement links TRBV7-3 to TRBJ1-2, with a possible D match to TRBD1 (6 bases). Germline assignment: CDR1 SGHTA and CDR2 FQGTGA. The CDR3 is 14 residues long. Trimming removed 6 bases from V and 8 bases from J, with 19 bases in between. The CDR3 bases are TGTGCCAGCAGTCTAAACAGGGATACGAGAGGCTACACCTTC. Translated, it gives CASSLNRDTRGYTF.

The gene calls are TRBV7-2 and TRBJ1-6; D is possibly TRBD1 (5 bases). Trimming cost V 2 bases and J 10 bases, with 18 bases left between them. The length of the CDR3 is 16 residues. In germline, CDR1 is SGHTA, CDR2 FQGNSA. As DNA, the CDR3 is TGTGCCAGCAGCTTACAGCGGGTAGGGGTTGGATCACCCCTCCACTTT. This gives the protein CASSLQRVGVGSPLHF.

The chain employs TRBV10-3 and TRBJ2-1, with D maybe TRBD1 (7 bases). Germline lookup yields CDR1 ENHRY and CDR2 SYGVKD. V shed 4 bases and J shed 0 bases, with 13 bases lying between them. This CDR3 is built from 16 residues. The CDR3 DNA sequence: TGTGCCATCAGTGCCGCTCAGGGGGGCTCCTACAATGAGCAGTTCTTC. Protein sequence: CAISAAQGGSYNEQFF.

The chain is built from TRBV7-2 and TRBJ2-7; tentatively, D is TRBD2 (6 bases). Trimming stripped 5 bases from V and 4 bases from J, with 18 bases between. This CDR3 is built from 15 residues. Germline lookup yields CDR1 SGHTA and CDR2 FQGNSA. The CDR3 region is CASSNTGTPGYEQYF. In nucleotides, the CDR3 is TGTGCCAGCAGCAATACCGGGACTCCGGGTTACGAGCAGTACTTC.

This clone has only one observation. V usage is TRBV6-6 and J usage is TRBJ1-5, with D unclear. This CDR3 is built from 14 residues. Trimming removed 0 bases at V and 7 bases at J, with 10 bases between. Germline V lookup: CDR1 MNHNY, CDR2 SVGAGI (reference sequence). In DNA, the CDR3 is TGTGCCAGCAGTTACTCGGGCGTGCACCAGCCCCAGCATTTT. Translated: CASSYSGVHQPQHF.

V gene TRBV25-1 combines with J gene TRBJ2-5; 13 bases are a match to TRBD2. Germline V CDR1 and CDR2: MGHDK, SYGVNS. CDR3 length: 17 amino acids. V was clipped by 5 bases and J by 5 bases; unmatched bases: 11. CDR3: CASSLGTSGTGWETQYF. The CDR3 region has the DNA TGTGCCAGCAGTTTAGGGACTAGCGGGACCGGGTGGGAGACCCAGTACTTC.

The rearrangement joins TRBV13 to TRBJ2-5, with TRBD1 matching 8 bases. Trimming removed 2 bases from V and 7 bases from J; junction bases left unmatched: 9. The CDR3 totals 15 residues. The germline gives CDR1 PRHDT, CDR2 FYEKMQ (reference sequence). CDR3 bases: TGTGCCAGCAGCTTATGGGCAGGGGGCGTCGGGACCCAGTACTTC. Translated, it gives CASSLWAGGVGTQYF.

The gene calls are TRBV14 and TRBJ2-1; D possibly corresponds to TRBD1 (5 bases). The CDR3 runs to 14 residues. V gave up 3 bases and J gave up 2 bases, with 8 bases separating them. Germline CDR1 and CDR2: SGHDN and FVKESK. This chain's CDR3 is CASSHDSAYNEQFF. The CDR3 DNA is TGTGCCAGCAGCCATGACAGCGCCTACAATGAGCAGTTCTTC.

The V call is TRBV5-4, the J call TRBJ1-3, with 9 bases aligning to TRBD1. The germline V gene encodes CDR1 SGHNT and CDR2 YYREEE (reference sequence). Trimming removed 0 bases from V and 3 bases from J; junction bases left unmatched: 1. CDR3 size: 15 residues. CDR3 region: CASSLVGQGGNTIYF. The CDR3 DNA reads TGTGCCAGCAGCTTGGTGGGACAGGGTGGAAACACCATATATTTT.

The chain is built from TRBV7-9 and TRBJ2-3; 10 bases map to TRBD2. V gave up 2 bases and J gave up 4 bases; unmatched junction bases: 12. The germline V gene encodes CDR1 SEHNR and CDR2 FQNEAQ (reference sequence). The CDR3 covers 18 residues. CDR3: CASSLLLGLASAPDTQYF. CDR3 nucleotide sequence: TGTGCCAGCAGCTTACTGTTGGGACTAGCGTCAGCCCCAGATACGCAGTATTTT.